This note documents a single TCR beta chain sequence. This entry is derived from a study of blood T cell repertoires in COVID-19. Produced via immunoSEQ multiplex PCR; TCRdb's table is partial and in-frame only. The data show tens of thousands of clones, about 81% seen once. J was trimmed by 7 bases and V by 3 bases; bases with no gene match: 3. This CDR3 region has 13 residues. Germline V gene data show CDR1 as ENHRY and CDR2 as SYGVKD. The sample was peripheral blood. This TCR derives from a man in his forties or fifties with acute or convalescent COVID-19. The chain recombines TRBV10-3 with TRBJ1-5, with TRBD1 matching over 7 bases. The CDR3 nucleotides read TGTGCCATCAGTGAAACAGGGGAACAGCCCCAGCATTTT. Protein product: CAISETGEQPQHF.